The clone carrying this TCR beta chain was seen more than once but under ten times. Its antigen is unknown. The junction departs from the called germline gene at one end, perhaps through a read error. The V gene's germline CDR1 is SSHAT and CDR2 FNYEAQ (reference sequence). This CDR3 is 13 amino acids long. The data are from a study of cytomegalovirus exposure and HLA in healthy donors. Study-wide points: A missense variant in DCLRE1C was later tied to TCR beta V- and J-gene trimming.

The study ran its PCR with 60 Vbeta and 13 Jbeta primers. Libraries were prepared by immunoSEQ multiplex PCR; TCRdb keeps only in-frame clonotypes and omits some of them. The table shows more than 110,000 clones, with roughly 75% occurring only once. V gene TRBV7-7 combines with J gene TRBJ1-1; 9 nucleotides match TRBD1. Sequencing input: PBMCs. The receptor's source is a middle-aged man in good health and CMV-seropositive. The CDR3: CASSQDRGSEAFF. The CDR3 DNA sequence: TGTGCTAGCAGCCAAGACAGGGGGTCTGAAGCTTTCTTT.